The T cell receptor beta chain described here comes from a study of cytomegalovirus exposure and HLA in healthy donors (dated by TCRdb to the late 2010s). Background for the entire study: An earlier analysis of some 500 of the donors reported 250 to 350 Gb of sequence data and roughly 100 million unique TCR beta sequences from about 179 million T cells. An early release covering over 500 HLA-typed donors comprised 250 to 350 gigabases of sequencing data and 65 million to 100 million unique TCR sequences. Of the 300 to 500 genotyped donors, roughly 76% were placed in the genetic ancestry cluster associated with self-reported Caucasian donors. The study was designed to test whether signatures of past pathogen exposure could be identified by cataloging public T cell receptors. The T cell repertoires of roughly 660 subjects were profiled by immunosequencing and related to cytomegalovirus serostatus. Besides the first cohort of approximately 670 subjects, a separate validation cohort made up of over 95 different subjects was used. The study combined high-throughput TCR immunosequencing, statistical association of individual TCRs with disease status, and machine learning to predict cytomegalovirus infection status. A later analysis re-examined previously published TCR beta repertoires from about 700 donors and added high-resolution HLA genotyping to investigate patterns of TCR occurrence. Rather than drawing on any new phenotypic data, the later analysis identified candidate immune exposures from TCR beta sequences and the way those sequences occurred across donors. An earlier analysis of 587 of the donors used high-throughput TCR beta sequencing to judge whether each TCR beta V gene segment behaved as functional or pseudogenic. Donor age, sex, ethnicity and CMV serostatus were compiled alongside the repertoire data. Genome-wide SNP genotypes for about three fifths of the roughly 700 donors were used in a later genetic analysis, which treated that subset as a discovery cohort. All discovery cohort repertoires had been generated using a single sequencing platform. Both class I and class II loci were covered by HLA typing, at four-digit resolution. The number of typed donors differed by locus: roughly 629-640 for A, B, C, DRB1 and DQB1; approximately 520 for DQA1; 606 for DPA1; and some 430 for DPB1. About five DR-DQ haplotypes were handled as single units for association and clustering because linkage in the cohort was strong. Across approximately 420 genotyped donors of the cohort, an average of about 240,000 unique TCR beta nucleotide sequences per donor were sequenced, and roughly a sixth of those sequences were non-productive. The research as a whole found: In a later analysis, about 16,000 TCR beta sequences were associated with specific HLA alleles at a false discovery rate of 0.05. A further reported finding was that TCR beta sequences accurately predicted the HLA-A and HLA-B alleles for most subjects in the first cohort. In this cohort, only TCR beta chains were sequenced, and detectable features were limited by the absence of alpha or paired-chain data. Because HLA typing was unavailable for some donors at each locus, only the typed subset was used in association tests. Compared with equally common non-associated chains, HLA-associated TCR beta chains in a later analysis were more clonally expanded and had lower generation probabilities. The 87-base-pair reads could not distinguish some IMGT-functional V segments, including TRBV6-2 and TRBV6-3, so those segments were excluded. The classifier was reported to diagnose cytomegalovirus status with high specificity and sensitivity in both the original cohort and the validation cohort. A cluster of highly shared sequence variants was judged likely to represent a technical artifact of the sequencing pipeline. Several of the top co-occurrence clusters appeared to be linked to parvovirus B19, influenza, CMV and Epstein-Barr virus, according to a later analysis. Presence/absence analyses assumed roughly uniform sequencing depth across donors, an assumption that may not hold. In an earlier analysis of 587 of the donors, most TCR beta V segments were observed in productive rearrangements about 87% or about 30% of the time, broadly matching IMGT annotations. Assigning TCR associations to individual alleles was difficult when HLA alleles, especially DR and DQ, strongly co-occurred. A later genetic analysis reported fewer N-insertions in productive TCRs among donors in an Asian-associated ancestry cluster than the roughly 620-donor mean. Immune exposure information for the cohort was limited to CMV serostatus. Most TCR sequences were seen in very few donors, while some public TCRs were found in many individuals. In vitro tests confirmed that three of the cytomegalovirus-associated TCR beta chains recognize cytomegalovirus antigens. In a later analysis, TCR association rates were found to vary across HLA loci, with the most associated TCRs seen for DRB1 alleles and the fewest for HLA-C alleles. Linkage disequilibrium might explain the correlated functional status among segregating V segments, but an unknown experimental factor could not be excluded. Most CMV-associated TCR beta chains appeared to be HLA-restricted in a later analysis, and the HLA associations seemed to be driven largely by CMV exposure. The authors suggested that the approach could potentially be extended to other disease states and immunological phenotypes. The study listed approximately 150 TCR beta chains as associated with cytomegalovirus. Because counts were too low, seventeen rarely observed V segments, including chromosome 9 orphons, were left out of the earlier analysis of several hundred of the donors. In a later genetic analysis, a missense DCLRE1C variant was associated with V-gene and J-gene trimming of TCR beta chains, and the association was replicated in an independent cohort.

As regards this clone: Its antigen remains unidentified. No much larger clonotype is one base removed from it; base qualities were not supplied.

The method was the immunoSEQ multiplex PCR assay. A mixture of 60 forward primers for TCR Vbeta segments and 13 reverse primers for TCR Jbeta segments was used in the multiplex PCR. The CDR3 region of rearranged TCR beta genes was amplified from genomic DNA by a multiplex PCR assay. On the Illumina HiSeq System, the amplified TCR beta libraries were sequenced as 87-base-pair reads. Concerning the study's data processing: A later analysis counted 75 million to 100 million unique TCR beta chains across the approximately 700 repertoires, and 9 million to 14 million of these chains were shared by at least two donors. Raw reads were error-corrected and collapsed into unique sequences with a nearest-neighbor algorithm that merged closely related sequences to remove PCR and sequencing errors. Alignment of CDR3 sequences to IMGT reference sequences was used to assign V, D and J gene segments. Each retained sequence needed at least a six-nucleotide match to both a V gene segment and a J gene segment. Rearrangements were classified as productive when the CDR3 lacked stop codons and remained in frame with V and J, and all other rearrangements were classified as non-productive. Following IMGT convention, CDR3 was defined as the stretch from the second conserved V-encoded cysteine up to the conserved J-encoded phenylalanine. In an earlier analysis of 550 to 650 of the donors, sequences lacking an unambiguous match to a single V gene segment were excluded. An earlier analysis of a few hundred of the donors called V segments functional above 56.7% productive rearrangements and segregating when the between-donor standard deviation exceeded 5%. To diagnose cytomegalovirus status from the catalog of TCR beta chain sequences, a statistical classification framework was built. V and J gene assignment, in a later analysis, came from comparing TCR nucleotide sequences with IMGT/GENE-DB human TR gene sequences. Using the TCRdist pipeline, a later analysis assigned CDR3 sequences along with most-parsimonious VDJ recombination scenarios. In a later analysis, each TCR beta chain was defined by its CDR3 amino acid sequence together with its V-gene family, and reads lacking a unique V-gene family were excluded. In a later analysis, fewer than 650 highly shared, low-generation-probability nucleotide sequences were removed to address suspected cross-contamination and a sequencing artifact. In a later analysis, a clonal expansion index for each public chain was calculated from normalized within-repertoire ranks of inferred template counts. Generation probabilities in a later analysis came from a VDJ recombination model fitted to out-of-frame rearrangements, and those results were checked against IGoR. Hypergeometric tests were used in a later analysis to score TCR-TCR, TCR-HLA and TCR-CMV co-occurrence, with a repertoire-size bias correction applied to the TCR pairs. To estimate false discovery rates, a later analysis permuted the HLA or CMV assignments 20 times. A later analysis grouped co-occurring TCRs with DBSCAN, adding TCRdist sequence similarity when clustering within HLA-allele-positive subsets. Repertoires with fewer than 30,000 or more than 120,000 public chains, plus five repertoires with anomalous nucleotide sharing, were excluded from co-occurrence clustering. TCRdb's version of the immuneACCESS table is confined to in-frame rearrangements and falls short of the full clone set. An unresolved V gene accounts for under half of the shortfall where checked; the remainder is of unknown origin. That table supplies the V and J calls and clone size; D and trimming were determined from the DNA. The sample records roughly 79,000 clones, roughly 74% of which are singletons. Of the sample, approximately 6% is held by the ten largest clones.

In total, 630 or so healthy bone marrow donors made up the cohort. Cohort members were all nominally healthy when sampled, although unrecorded immune exposures were likely present. The donor tested CMV seropositive, placing the donor among the 289 seropositive members of the cohort. A peripheral blood sample was provided by each donor, and peripheral blood mononuclear cells were used for TCR beta sequencing. Genomic DNA extraction from the blood cell samples was performed with the Qiagen DNeasy Blood Extraction Kit. The germline V end is reduced by 5 bases and the J end by 4 bases; junction bases left unmatched: 8. The CDR3 runs 15 amino acids, cysteine and phenylalanine included. The only DNA kept is the CDR3, 45 bases in frame from the first base. CDR1 and CDR2, per the germline V gene, are SGHNT and YENEEA.

The sequence is built from TRBV11-3 and TRBJ2-1; the junction holds 7 bases that match TRBD2. This TCR came from a woman in her fifties or sixties in good health and CMV-seropositive. Sequencing was carried out using PBMCs. CDR3 region: CASSPLGGSYNEQFF. The sequenced DNA is TGTGCCAGCAGCCCGCTGGGCGGGAGTTACAATGAGCAGTTCTTC.